Shown below are 4 T cell receptor beta chains from a single sample sequenced in a study of OX40 agonist ivuxolimab in advanced cancers. Sequencing was performed with immunoSEQ multiplex PCR; in TCRdb, only in-frame clones are kept and a portion is missing. This repertoire shows 74,000 or so clones, about 89% found once; its top ten account for 2% to 2.5%. The sample in question was CD4+ or CD8+ T cells sorted from blood, obtained in a trial of the OX40 agonist ivuxolimab. Receptors were obtained from an adult with an advanced solid tumor such as melanoma, head and neck, liver or kidney cancer.

The V call is TRBV28, the J call TRBJ2-1; D ambiguous. CDR1 and CDR2 from the germline V gene are MDHEN and SYDVKM. Trimming removed 6 bases at V and 6 bases at J, with 18 bases between. The CDR3 spans 15 residues. The DNA for the CDR3 is TGTGCCAGCAGGCGACCCGCCGGGTGGTCCAATGAGCAGTTCTTC. Encoded protein: CASRRPAGWSNEQFF.

The chain is built from TRBV28 and TRBJ2-3, with 8 nucleotides matching TRBD1. Trimming cost V 6 bases and J 8 bases; bases outside gene matches: 13. The CDR3 consists of 15 residues. Germline V gene sequence: CDR1 MDHEN, CDR2 SYDVKM. As DNA, the CDR3 is TGTGCCAGCAGCCAAGGGACAGGAACGTTTGCTACGCAGTATTTT. This encodes CASSQGTGTFATQYF.

This chain uses TRBV28 with TRBJ2-3, with 8 positions matching TRBD2. V lost 3 bases, J lost 6 bases, and 17 bases stayed unmatched. There are 18 residues in the CDR3. Germline values: CDR1 MDHEN, CDR2 SYDVKM. In DNA form, the CDR3 reads TGTGCCAGCAGTTTCTTGGACCTTCCCGGGACTAGAGTCGATACGCAGTATTTT. Translating it yields CASSFLDLPGTRVDTQYF.

The V call is TRBV5-1, the J call TRBJ2-7; 7 bases align to TRBD1. Germline CDR1 reads SGHRS; CDR2 reads YFSETQ. The CDR3 sequence is 16 residues long. V gave up 1 base and J gave up 3 bases; unmatched junction bases: 10. The CDR3, as DNA: TGCGCCAGCAGCTTGTATTCGACAGGGAGAAACTACGAGCAGTACTTC. This translates into CASSLYSTGRNYEQYF.